Presented here are 15 T cell receptor beta chains from one specimen sequenced in a study of blood T cell repertoires in COVID-19. Profiling relied on immunoSEQ multiplex PCR, and the TCRdb table lists in-frame clones only, not all of them. The sample includes under 70,000 clones, around nine tenths of them seen just once. Sequenced sample: peripheral blood. The source is a human donor with active COVID-19. The donor label of this sample is uncertain.

This clone showed up just a few times. V is TRBV5-6 and J is TRBJ2-7; 7 bases match TRBD1. CDR3 length: 14 amino acids. Germline CDR1 and CDR2: SGHDT and YYEEEE. V was clipped by 2 bases and J by 3 bases; unmatched bases: 5. This CDR3 is CASSFGTDDYEQYF. CDR3 coding DNA: TGTGCCAGCAGCTTCGGGACAGACGACTACGAGCAGTACTTC.

Turning to this clone: An end of the junction does not agree with germline; a read error may underlie this. J is TRBJ2-2 and V is TRBV7-7; no firm D call. This CDR3 region has 13 residues. Germline V gene sequence: CDR1 SSHAT, CDR2 FNYEAQ (reference sequence). CDR3 nucleotide sequence: TGTGCTAGCAGCCAACACAGATCCGGGGAGCTGTTTTTT. Translating it yields CASSQHRSGELFF.

CDR3 residues: CASSNPGTGNTEAFF. CDR3 nucleotides: TGTGCCAGCAGCAACCCCGGGACAGGGAACACTGAAGCTTTCTTT. This chain connects TRBV9 to TRBJ1-1, with 8 bases that match TRBD1. V shed 4 bases, J shed 1 base, and the junction held 6 bases outside the gene matches. Germline lookup yields CDR1 SGDLS and CDR2 YYNGEE. The CDR3 totals 15 residues.

The table lists this clone with a count of one. The chain combines TRBV5-1 with TRBJ2-7; D is ambiguous. Trimming took off 2 bases at V and 2 bases at J, with 8 bases between the two ends. This CDR3 region has 13 residues. Germline assignment: CDR1 SGHRS and CDR2 YFSETQ. CDR3 loop: CASSFENTYEQYF. In DNA, the CDR3 is TGCGCCAGCAGCTTCGAGAATACCTACGAGCAGTACTTC.

CDR3 residues: CASSTLTGLGNTEAFF. CDR3 nucleotide sequence: TGTGCCAGCAGTACTTTGACAGGGCTGGGAAACACTGAAGCTTTCTTT. This chain uses TRBV27 with TRBJ1-1, with 7 bases that match TRBD1. CDR3 length: 16 residues. V shed 5 bases, J shed 2 bases, and the junction held 11 bases outside the gene matches. Germline CDR1 MNHEY, CDR2 SMNVEV (reference sequence).

A note on this clone: The junction departs from the called germline gene at one end, perhaps through a read error. The rearrangement joins TRBV2 to TRBJ1-4; weak D call: TRBD1 (5 bases). This CDR3 spans 14 amino acids. The germline gives CDR1 SNHLY, CDR2 FYNNEI. The CDR3 coding sequence is TGTGCCAGCAGCGAAGGGGCTACTAATGAAAAACTGTTTTTT. Encoded protein: CASSEGATNEKLFF.

This clone was seen a single time. CDR3: CASSPPRPHEQFF. The CDR3 bases are TGTGCCAGCTCACCACCGCGTCCCCATGAGCAGTTCTTC. This rearrangement joins TRBV18 to TRBJ2-1; no firm D call. There are 13 residues in the CDR3. V lost 0 bases and J 8 bases, leaving 8 bases between the germline ends. Germline V CDR1 and CDR2: KGHSH, LQKENI.

Remarks on this clone: The same CDR3 arises from other DNA sequences in this sample as well. The V gene is TRBV9, the J gene TRBJ1-1; D is ambiguous. The CDR3 is 14 residues long. Germline CDR1 is SGDLS and CDR2 is YYNGEE. Deletions cut 0 bases from V and 0 bases from J, with 6 bases between. The CDR3 loop reads CASSVGGMNTEAFF. The CDR3 DNA follows: TGTGCCAGCAGCGTAGGAGGGATGAACACTGAAGCTTTCTTT.

In DNA, the CDR3 is TGTGCCAGCAGCCGGGGACAGGGGCCCGGCTATGGCTACACCTTC. This gives the protein CASSRGQGPGYGYTF. V usage is TRBV11-2 and J usage is TRBJ1-2, with 10 nucleotides matching TRBD1. CDR3 length: 15 amino acids. In germline, CDR1 is SGHAT, CDR2 FQNNGV. Trimming took 5 bases from V and 4 from J; bases not matched to a gene: 7.

CDR3 region: CASSLSGTQEGEQFF. The CDR3 region has the DNA TGTGCCAGCAGCTTAAGCGGGACCCAGGAGGGTGAGCAGTTCTTC. V usage is TRBV7-6 and J usage is TRBJ2-1; 7 bases align to TRBD2. Germline V gene data show CDR1 as SGHVS and CDR2 as FNYEAQ. This CDR3 contains 15 residues. Trimming cost V 2 bases and J 9 bases; bases outside gene matches: 10.

The chain recombines TRBV11-3 with TRBJ2-1; maybe TRBD2 (5 bases). Trimming took 4 bases from V and 8 from J, leaving 12 bases between them. CDR1 and CDR2 from the germline V gene are SGHNT and YENEEA. This CDR3 is 13 amino acids long. For the CDR3, the DNA is TGTGCCAGCAGCTCCGGTGAGGGAGATGAGCAGTTCTTC. Amino acid sequence: CASSSGEGDEQFF. The whole variable domain, remainder taken from reference TRBV11-3 and TRBJ2-1, is EAGVVQSPRYKIIEKKQPVAFWCNPISGHNTLYWYLQNLGQGPELLIRYENEEAVDDSQLPKDRFSAERLKGVDSTLKIQPAELGDSAVYLCASSSGEGDEQFFGPGTRLTVL.

The V gene is TRBV6-1, the J gene TRBJ1-5; 7 bases are shared with TRBD1. Looked up from germline, CDR1 is MNHNS and CDR2 is SASEGT. Losses at the gene ends were 2 bases for V and 1 base for J; bases not matched to a gene: 17. CDR3 length equals 20 residues. DNA for the CDR3: TGTGCCAGCAGTGAAACGATAAGGGGGCTGCCGGGTATCAGCAATCAGCCCCAGCATTTT. Its translation: CASSETIRGLPGISNQPQHF.

The chain uses TRBV6-5 and TRBJ2-7; TRBD2 is a possible D gene (6 bases). CDR1 MNHEY and CDR2 SVGAGI come from the germline V gene. There are 15 residues in the CDR3. Trimming took off 7 bases at V and 4 bases at J, with 20 bases between the two ends. The CDR3: CASILGGQSAYEQYF. DNA for the CDR3: TGTGCCAGCATTCTAGGAGGGCAGTCAGCTTACGAGCAGTACTTC.

The V gene is TRBV7-2, the J gene TRBJ2-1; 8 bases line up with TRBD1. The trim removed 4 bases at V and 8 bases at J, leaving 7 bases unmatched. Germline V gene lookup returns CDR1 SGHTA and CDR2 FQGNSA. CDR3 size: 14 residues. For the CDR3, the DNA is TGTGCCAGCAGCTCCCGACAGGGGACGGATGAGCAGTTCTTC. Protein product: CASSSRQGTDEQFF.

A remark on this clone: This sample also contains other DNA sequences that code for the same CDR3. V and J are TRBV7-3 and TRBJ2-2; D remains ambiguous. The CDR3 loop spans 12 amino acids. V was clipped by 5 bases and J by 2 bases, with 3 bases between them. Germline assignment: CDR1 SGHTA and CDR2 FQGTGA. The CDR3 here is CASSLNTGELFF. The CDR3 nucleotides read TGTGCCAGCAGCCTTAACACCGGGGAGCTGTTTTTT.